Listed here are 17 T cell receptor beta chains from one sample, sequenced in a study of preoperative IRX-2 immunotherapy in early breast cancer. The protocol was immunoSEQ multiplex PCR, while the TCRdb copy is restricted to in-frame clones and leaves out a portion. The top ten clones hold around an eighth of a sample with about 740 clones, roughly 84% of them seen once. The treatment: preoperative locoregional IRX-2 cytokine immunotherapy. This sample comprised tumor tissue, obtained after IRX-2 immunotherapy. The origin of the receptors is a human donor with breast cancer.

This chain links TRBV28 with TRBJ2-7; TRBD1 matches at 8 bases. Germline V CDR1 and CDR2: MDHEN, SYDVKM. CDR3 length equals 13 residues. V lost 4 bases to trimming and J lost 8 bases; unmatched junction nucleotides: 7. In DNA form, the CDR3 reads TGTGCCAGCAGTTCCGGACAGGGATATAAGCAGTACTTC. Its translation: CASSSGQGYKQYF.

The chain recombines TRBV6-8 with TRBJ2-7; 9 bases are shared with TRBD1. Germline CDR1 reads MNHGY; CDR2 reads SAAAGT. This CDR3 region has 15 residues. V gave up 6 bases and J gave up 3 bases; unmatched junction bases: 9. CDR3 in DNA: TGTGCCAGCAGCCCGTCTGGACAGGGGCACTACGAGCAGTACTTC. Protein product: CASSPSGQGHYEQYF.

This CDR3 is CASSLVDSGGEAFF. The CDR3, as DNA: TGTGCCAGCAGCTTGGTGGACTCAGGGGGTGAAGCTTTCTTT. This chain joins TRBV7-6 and TRBJ1-1, with 7 positions matching TRBD1. This CDR3 region has 14 residues. CDR1 and CDR2 (germline): SGHVS, FNYEAQ. V shed 3 bases, J shed 7 bases, and the junction held 8 bases outside the gene matches. The full variable domain, rest sourced from reference TRBV7-6 and TRBJ1-1, is GAGVSQSPRYKVTKRGQDVALRCDPISGHVSLYWYRQALGQGPEFLTYFNYEAQQDKSGLPNDRFSAERPEGSISTLTIQRTEQRDSAMYRCASSLVDSGGEAFFGQGTRLTVV.

The CDR3 DNA sequence: TGTGCCAGTACCCTACCCCGAGGCACCGGGGAGCTGTTTTTT. Its protein product is CASTLPRGTGELFF. V and J are TRBV19 and TRBJ2-2; D is ambiguous. The CDR3 runs 14 residues. V was trimmed by 7 bases and J by 4 bases, leaving 13 bases between them. Germline-derived CDR1 and CDR2 are LNHDA and SQIVND (reference sequence).

This chain links TRBV19 with TRBJ2-1; D might be TRBD1 or TRBD2, each matching 5 bases. CDR1 is LNHDA, CDR2 SQIVND, per germline (reference sequence). V dropped 7 bases and J dropped 10 bases, with 14 bases sitting between them. The CDR3 is 12 residues long. CDR3 sequence: CASNTYEGEQFF. The CDR3 bases are TGTGCCAGTAACACTTACGAGGGGGAGCAGTTCTTC.

V and J are TRBV7-1 and TRBJ2-7; 8 bases fit TRBD2. TRBV7-1 has ORF status, its function being uncertain. J lost 4 bases, V lost 5 bases, and 10 bases had no gene match. The CDR3 length is 15 residues. DNA of the CDR3: TGTGCCAGCAGCCCCCAGACTAGCGTACATTACGAGCAGTACTTC. Its translation: CASSPQTSVHYEQYF.

The chain links TRBV6-8 to TRBJ1-2; 11 nucleotides match TRBD1. Unmatched junction bases numbered 11, after V lost 10 bases and J lost 4 bases. In germline, CDR1 is MNHGY, CDR2 SAAAGT. This CDR3 is 15 amino acids long. In DNA form, the CDR3 reads TGTGCCATCAATCTCGGGACAGGGGGAACCTATGGCTACACCTTC. Amino acids: CAINLGTGGTYGYTF.

This sequence joins TRBV11-3 and TRBJ1-4; 9 bases are a match to TRBD1. V shed 6 bases, J shed 7 bases, and the junction held 6 bases outside the gene matches. Germline CDR1 and CDR2: SGHNT and YENEEA. There are 14 residues in the CDR3. CDR3 residues: CASSPGTGSEKLFF. Here the CDR3 DNA reads TGTGCCAGCAGTCCCGGGACAGGGTCTGAAAAACTGTTTTTT.

V usage is TRBV6-8 and J usage is TRBJ1-4; D is unclear. Trimming took off 6 bases at V and 5 bases at J, with 13 bases between the two ends. The CDR3 is made up of 14 amino acids. Per the germline V gene, CDR1 is MNHGY and CDR2 is SAAAGT. The CDR3 here is CASRKPSPNEKLFF. Written as DNA, the CDR3 is TGTGCCAGCAGAAAACCGAGCCCCAATGAAAAACTGTTTTTT.

CDR3 loop: CASIPLAGEATGELFF. The CDR3 DNA sequence: TGTGCCAGCATCCCCTTAGCGGGGGAAGCCACCGGGGAGCTGTTTTTT. The chain carries TRBV11-3 and TRBJ2-2, with 9 bases lining up with TRBD2. Germline V gene sequence: CDR1 SGHNT, CDR2 YENEEA. The CDR3 runs to 16 residues. With 7 bases clipped from V and 4 bases from J, the junction kept 10 bases outside the gene matches.

The chain joins TRBV14 to TRBJ1-6; 8 bases are shared with TRBD1. Germline V gene data show CDR1 as SGHDN and CDR2 as FVKESK. V shed 0 bases and J 10 bases; nucleotides not matched to a gene: 5. This CDR3 has 15 residues. CDR3 in DNA: TGTGCCAGCAGCCAAGATACCAGGGGGCGGTCACCCCTCCACTTT. It specifies CASSQDTRGRSPLHF.

The chain couples TRBV28 to TRBJ2-4; D is perhaps TRBD2 (6 bases). The germline gives CDR1 MDHEN, CDR2 SYDVKM. Trimming stripped 2 bases from V and 1 base from J, with 21 bases between. This CDR3 comprises 19 residues. The DNA of the CDR3 is TGTGCCAGCAGTTTACCCCGTTACTGGGCGGAGGGGGCCAAAAACATTCAGTACTTC. It is translated as CASSLPRYWAEGAKNIQYF.

This clone was observed once. The chain combines TRBV28 with TRBJ2-4; D unclear. The CDR3 extends over 16 amino acids. Per germline, CDR1 MDHEN and CDR2 SYDVKM. With 5 bases removed from V and 6 bases from J, the gap between germline ends came to 20 bases. As DNA, the CDR3 is TGTGCCAGCAGTGCTTCTATTGGGCTCGCAAGAAACATTCAGTACTTC. This translates into CASSASIGLARNIQYF. The full variable domain, in which reference TRBV28 and TRBJ2-4 provide the parts outside the CDR3, is DVKVTQSSRYLVKRTGEKVFLECVQDMDHENMFWYRQDPGLGLRLIYFSYDVKMKEKGDIPEGYSVSREKKERFSLILESASTNQTSMYLCASSASIGLARNIQYFGAGTRLSVL.

This clone was observed a handful of times. The gene calls are TRBV28 and TRBJ2-2; TRBD2 agrees at 8 bases. CDR3 length: 15 residues. CDR1 MDHEN and CDR2 SYDVKM come from the germline V gene. V gave up 3 bases and J gave up 8 bases; unmatched junction bases: 8. DNA of the CDR3: TGTGCCAGCAGTTTCTTAGCGGGATTCGAAGGGGAGCTGTTTTTT. Translated: CASSFLAGFEGELFF.

This chain's CDR3 is CASSQDLLTGGNTEAFF. In nucleotides, the CDR3 is TGTGCCAGCAGCCAAGACCTCCTTACAGGGGGGAACACTGAAGCTTTCTTT. The chain recombines TRBV14 with TRBJ1-1, with 8 positions matching TRBD1. CDR1 and CDR2 from the germline V gene are SGHDN and FVKESK. V lost 0 bases, J lost 1 base, and 7 bases stayed unmatched. The CDR3 is made up of 17 amino acids.

This clone was recorded only once. The chain carries TRBV16 and TRBJ2-7; 9 bases are shared with TRBD2. With V trimmed by 4 bases and J by 0 bases, 1 base remained unmatched. The length of the CDR3 is 14 residues. Germline assignment: CDR1 KGHSY and CDR2 FQNENV. DNA of the CDR3: TGTGCCAGCAGCCCTAGCGGGACCTCCTACGAGCAGTACTTC. Translation: CASSPSGTSYEQYF. Full variable domain (remainder filled in from reference TRBV16 and TRBJ2-7): GEEVAQTPKHLVRGEGQKAKLYCAPIKGHSYVFWYQQVLKNEFKFLISFQNENVFDETGMPKERFSAKCLPNSPCSLEIQATKLEDSAVYFCASSPSGTSYEQYFGPGTRLTVT.

V is TRBV19 and J is TRBJ2-1, with no clear D. Germline CDR1 and CDR2: LNHDA and SQIVND (reference sequence). The CDR3 consists of 17 residues. Trimming shortened V by 5 bases and J by 5 bases, and 22 bases separated the two germline ends. CDR3 residues: CASSSTPYYHSDNEQFF. In DNA, the CDR3 is TGTGCCAGTAGTTCCACCCCGTATTACCACAGCGACAATGAGCAGTTCTTC.